Presented here are 29 T cell receptor beta chains from one specimen sequenced in a study of T cells after yellow fever vaccination. TCRdb recomputed calls from the 5' RACE reads with MiXCR, one row per CDR3 protein. The data show 100,000 to 150,000 distinct CDR3 sequences, around 7.7% seen once. The sequenced sample was CD4+ T cells sorted from PBMCs, obtained approximately 11 days after the first yellow fever vaccination. The source of these receptors is a young man who received the YFV17D yellow fever vaccine.

This clonotype occurred many times. This chain connects TRBV6-6 to TRBJ1-2, with D unclear. Germline V CDR1 and CDR2: MNHNY, SVGAGI (reference sequence). The CDR3 loop spans 10 amino acids. The V end lost 6 bases, the J end lost 8 bases, and 7 bases lay between the germline ends. CDR3 amino acids: CASRGGGYTF. CDR3 in DNA: TGTGCCAGCAGGGGAGGCGGCTACACCTTC.

This clonotype was seen at least ten times. This rearrangement joins TRBV5-1 to TRBJ1-1; tentative D call: TRBD1 (5 bases). Germline loops: CDR1 SGHRS, CDR2 YFSETQ. Deletions cut 2 bases from V and 5 bases from J, with 19 bases between. This CDR3 contains 16 residues. In DNA, the CDR3 is TGCGCCAGCAGCTTATCCCCGTGGGGGGGTCAGACTGAAGCTTTCTTT. Translating gives CASSLSPWGGQTEAFF.

This clonotype was counted many times. The chain employs TRBV4-3 and TRBJ2-7; D may be TRBD1 or TRBD2 (6 bases each). V was trimmed by 4 bases and J by 6 bases, leaving 19 bases between them. Per germline, CDR1 LGHNA and CDR2 YSLEER. The CDR3 consists of 15 residues. The CDR3 is CASSPSGAPASEQYF. DNA for the CDR3: TGCGCCAGCAGCCCCTCGGGGGCCCCGGCCAGCGAGCAGTACTTC.

In its sample, this clonotype was seen many times. CDR3 bases: TGCGCCAGCAGCCTACAGGGTTACGAGCAGTACTTC. It specifies CASSLQGYEQYF. The J gene is TRBJ2-7, the V gene TRBV5-1; weak D call: TRBD1 (6 bases). This CDR3 comprises 12 residues. Germline CDR1 SGHRS, CDR2 YFSETQ. The germline V and J ends were trimmed by 4 bases and 4 bases, with 9 bases remaining between them.

This clonotype was recorded many times. V usage is TRBV10-3 and J usage is TRBJ2-1; tentatively, D is TRBD1 (6 bases). In germline, CDR1 is ENHRY, CDR2 SYGVKD. The CDR3 covers 13 residues. The germline V and J ends were trimmed by 8 bases and 6 bases, with 14 bases remaining between them. This CDR3 reads CAIGFQGRNEQFF. In DNA form, the CDR3 reads TGTGCCATCGGGTTTCAGGGGCGCAATGAGCAGTTCTTC.

This clonotype was seen repeatedly, ten times or more. V gene TRBV7-2 combines with J gene TRBJ1-1; unclear D gene. V lost 1 base to trimming and J lost 3 bases, with 6 bases between them. Germline CDR1 and CDR2: SGHTA and FQGNSA. This CDR3 region has 13 residues. The CDR3 DNA reads TGTGCCAGCAGCTTAGGGTCGGACACTGAAGCTTTCTTT. It is translated as CASSLGSDTEAFF.

This clonotype was seen many times. This chain joins TRBV5-6 and TRBJ1-1; D perhaps matches TRBD1 (6 bases). Trimming took off 0 bases at V and 0 bases at J, with 12 bases between the two ends. The germline CDR1 and CDR2 sequences are SGHDT and YYEEEE. The CDR3 loop spans 16 amino acids. The DNA of the CDR3 is TGTGCCAGCAGCTTGGTGTTAACAGGGATGAACACTGAAGCTTTCTTT. Protein product: CASSLVLTGMNTEAFF.

This clonotype is categorized as medium-sized. The chain is built from TRBV29-1 and TRBJ1-2; no firm D call. CDR1 SQVTM and CDR2 ANQGSEA come from the germline V gene. This CDR3 contains 13 residues. V was pared by 4 bases and J by 8 bases, with 17 bases between. CDR3 sequence: CSVGGGVKWGYTF. The CDR3 nucleotides read TGCAGCGTTGGAGGCGGGGTAAAGTGGGGCTACACCTTC. The full variable domain, rest sourced from reference TRBV29-1 and TRBJ1-2, is SAVISQKPSRDICQRGTSLTIQCQVDSQVTMMFWYRQQPGQSLTLIATANQGSEATYESGFVIDKFPISRPNLTFSTLTVSNMSPEDSSIYLCSVGGGVKWGYTFGSGTRLTVV.

Points on this clonotype: Relative to the germline gene, one junction end is altered; a read error may explain this. The V call is TRBV6-6, the J call TRBJ2-7, with 7 bases fitting TRBD1. Germline values: CDR1 MNHNY, CDR2 SVGAGI (reference sequence). The length of the CDR3 is 13 residues. DNA of the CDR3: TGTGCCAGCACCGGACAGGCCACTTACGAGCAGCACTTC. It yields the protein CASTGQATYEQHF.

V and J are TRBV6-1 and TRBJ2-5, with 12 bases identical to TRBD2. The length of the CDR3 is 15 residues. Trimming removed 7 bases from V and 2 bases from J; junction bases left unmatched: 5. The germline V gene encodes CDR1 MNHNS and CDR2 SASEGT. This CDR3 reads CASNGLAGPQETQYF. CDR3 nucleotides: TGTGCCAGCAATGGACTAGCGGGGCCTCAAGAGACCCAGTACTTC.

In this sample, this clonotype turned up many times. The V call is TRBV12-3 or TRBV12-4, the J call TRBJ2-1; perhaps TRBD2 as D (6 bases). This CDR3 contains 12 residues. Trimming shortened V by 2 bases and J by 10 bases, and 9 bases separated the two germline ends. The CDR3 loop is CASSLWSGEQFF. The CDR3 DNA sequence: TGTGCCAGCAGTTTATGGAGCGGGGAGCAGTTCTTC.

This clonotype has ten or more counts. V is TRBV4-3 and J is TRBJ2-3; D tentatively fits TRBD1 or TRBD2 (5 bases each). The germline CDR1 and CDR2 sequences are LGHNA and YSLEER. Trimming took off 1 base at V and 2 bases at J, with 25 bases between the two ends. The CDR3 is 20 residues long. CDR3 residues: CASSQGASGRLRGVTDTQYF. DNA for the CDR3: TGCGCCAGCAGCCAAGGGGCCAGCGGACGCCTACGAGGGGTCACAGATACGCAGTATTTT.

The chain employs TRBV5-1 and TRBJ2-5, with D uncertain. Germline loops: CDR1 SGHRS, CDR2 YFSETQ. Trimming removed 0 bases from V and 5 bases from J, with 8 bases in between. The CDR3 contains 13 residues. The CDR3 region is CASSLGLKETQYF. CDR3 DNA: TGCGCCAGCAGCTTGGGCCTAAAGGAGACCCAGTACTTC.

The chain carries TRBV29-1 and TRBJ1-1; TRBD1 matches at 9 bases. The V segment lost 7 bases and the J segment 1 base; nucleotides outside the gene matches: 7. Germline loops: CDR1 SQVTM, CDR2 ANQGSEA. CDR3 length: 14 amino acids. CDR3 coding DNA: TGCAGCGCACCCCCGGGACAGGGGAACACTGAAGCTTTCTTT. It encodes CSAPPGQGNTEAFF.

This clonotype was counted at least ten times. The rearrangement uses TRBV29-1 and TRBJ2-4; perhaps TRBD1 as D (6 bases). This CDR3 contains 15 residues. CDR1 is SQVTM, CDR2 ANQGSEA, per germline. V lost 1 base and J lost 0, with 10 bases in between. For the CDR3, the DNA is TGCAGCGTTGAAGGGGGGCAGCTAGCCAAAAACATTCAGTACTTC. Translation: CSVEGGQLAKNIQYF.

This clonotype was picked up many times. Written as DNA, the CDR3 is TGCGCCAGCAGCCAAGAAGGGGATACGCAGTATTTT. Residues: CASSQEGDTQYF. This chain connects TRBV4-1 to TRBJ2-3; no firm D call. This CDR3 spans 12 amino acids. Germline values: CDR1 MGHRA, CDR2 YSYEKL. The ends were cut back, 0 bases at V and 6 bases at J, with 4 bases in the middle.

As regards this clonotype: A much larger clone differs by one base, so this may be a read error. This rearrangement joins TRBV6-5 to TRBJ1-2; unclear D gene. Germline CDR1 MNHEY, CDR2 SVGAGI. The V gene lost 4 bases and the J gene lost 3 bases, with 9 bases spanning the gap. The CDR3 spans 13 residues. The CDR3 loop reads CASSCMADYGYTF. In DNA form, the CDR3 reads TGTGCCAGCAGTTGTATGGCGGACTATGGCTACACCTTC.

This clonotype has ten or more counts. The genes are TRBV12-3 or TRBV12-4 and TRBJ2-1; the D gene is possibly TRBD1 (6 bases). The CDR3 has 13 amino acids. The V end was cut by 2 bases, the J end by 6 bases, with 8 bases between. The CDR3 loop reads CASSLLGANEQFF. Here the CDR3 DNA reads TGTGCCAGCAGTTTATTGGGGGCCAATGAGCAGTTCTTC.

This clonotype was counted many times. CDR3 in amino acids: CASSTRGDRSSYEQYF. The CDR3 DNA is TGTGCCAGCAGCACCAGAGGGGACCGGAGCTCCTACGAGCAGTACTTC. The chain is built from TRBV7-9 and TRBJ2-7; D possibly uses TRBD1 or TRBD2 (5 bases each). Germline-derived CDR1 and CDR2 are SEHNR and FQNEAQ (reference sequence). This CDR3 contains 16 residues. The V gene lost 5 bases and the J gene lost 0 bases, with 17 bases spanning the gap.

V and J are TRBV6-6 and TRBJ2-3; weak D call: TRBD2 (5 bases). CDR1 MNHNY and CDR2 SVGAGI come from the germline V gene (reference sequence). The V end was cut by 7 bases, the J end by 4 bases, with 9 bases between. The CDR3 is 12 residues long. CDR3 in DNA: TGTGCCAGCACGGCGGGCTCAGATACGCAGTATTTT. The encoded protein is CASTAGSDTQYF.

This clonotype was found many times. The gene calls are TRBV10-3 and TRBJ2-3; TRBD2 agrees at 7 bases. There are 15 residues in the CDR3. V shed 6 bases and J 2 bases; nucleotides not matched to a gene: 8. CDR1 is ENHRY and CDR2 is SYGVKD in the germline V gene. CDR3 region: CAIRALRGVTDTQYF. The CDR3 DNA is TGTGCCATCAGAGCCCTTCGGGGGGTCACAGATACGCAGTATTTT.

This clonotype came up many times. The V and J genes are TRBV7-6 and TRBJ2-5, with unresolved D. The V and J ends lost 2 bases and 5 bases respectively, with 12 bases between them. Germline lookup yields CDR1 SGHVS and CDR2 FNYEAQ. This CDR3 region has 14 residues. Written as DNA, the CDR3 is TGTGCCAGCAGCTTAAGGAGCGCGACTGAGACCCAGTACTTC. Amino acid sequence: CASSLRSATETQYF.

This sequence joins TRBV6-5 and TRBJ1-6, with 10 bases matching TRBD1. In germline, CDR1 is MNHEY, CDR2 SVGAGI. This CDR3 has 15 residues. V shed 4 bases, J shed 8 bases, and the junction held 5 bases outside the gene matches. The CDR3 bases are TGTGCCAGCAGTTCCGGACAGGGGGTCGATTCACCCCTCCACTTT. This codes for CASSSGQGVDSPLHF.

This clonotype was seen a few times. The chain uses TRBV20-1 and TRBJ1-1; the match to TRBD1 covers 9 bases. Germline CDR1 DFQATT, CDR2 SNEGSKA (reference sequence). The CDR3 sequence is 14 residues long. V shed 3 bases, J shed 3 bases, and the junction held 5 bases outside the gene matches. CDR3 amino acids: CSARTGTGHTEAFF. In nucleotides, the CDR3 is TGCAGTGCTAGGACCGGGACAGGGCACACTGAAGCTTTCTTT.

This clonotype occurred many times. The V call is TRBV6-2 or TRBV6-3, the J call TRBJ2-1; 9 nucleotides match TRBD1. The V gene's germline CDR1 is MNHEY and CDR2 SVGEGT. CDR3 size: 16 residues. J gave up 0 bases and V 5 bases, and 5 bases lay outside the gene matches. DNA for the CDR3: TGTGCCAGCAGTGGGGGACAGGGCCGCTCCTACAATGAGCAGTTCTTC. This translates into CASSGGQGRSYNEQFF.

This clonotype was found many times. This sequence joins TRBV5-1 and TRBJ2-1; D gene uncertain. V was shortened by 5 bases and J by 7 bases, with 10 bases between the two germline ends. This CDR3 has 12 amino acids. Germline V gives CDR1 SGHRS, CDR2 YFSETQ. CDR3 coding DNA: TGCGCCAGCAGTATAGGTTGGAATGAGCAGTTCTTC. This translates into CASSIGWNEQFF.

This clonotype was counted at least ten times. This chain joins TRBV5-1 and TRBJ1-2; 9 nucleotides align to TRBD1. V was clipped by 2 bases and J by 3 bases; unmatched bases: 8. The length of the CDR3 is 16 residues. Per germline, CDR1 SGHRS and CDR2 YFSETQ. As DNA, the CDR3 is TGCGCCAGCAGCTTCTCACCGGGACAGGGAGACTATGGCTACACCTTC. It translates to CASSFSPGQGDYGYTF.

Regarding this clonotype: This may stem from a read error, because a much larger clone lies one nucleotide away. The gene calls are TRBV9 and TRBJ1-2; weak D call: TRBD1 (5 bases). The ends were cut back, 0 bases at V and 5 bases at J, with 11 bases in the middle. CDR3 size: 14 residues. Germline lookup yields CDR1 SGDLS and CDR2 YYNGEE. CDR3 in DNA: TGTGCCAGCAGCGTAGGTCAGGGAAAGTATGGCTACACCTTC. This sequence encodes CASSVGQGKYGYTF.

This clonotype came up many times. The J gene is TRBJ2-3, the V gene TRBV7-3; 7 bases are a match to TRBD2. The germline V gene has CDR1 SGHTA and CDR2 FQGTGA. The trim removed 5 bases at V and 2 bases at J, leaving 7 bases unmatched. This CDR3 contains 15 residues. The DNA of the CDR3 is TGTGCCAGCAGCCTCGAAGCGGGGAACACAGATACGCAGTATTTT. It encodes CASSLEAGNTDTQYF.